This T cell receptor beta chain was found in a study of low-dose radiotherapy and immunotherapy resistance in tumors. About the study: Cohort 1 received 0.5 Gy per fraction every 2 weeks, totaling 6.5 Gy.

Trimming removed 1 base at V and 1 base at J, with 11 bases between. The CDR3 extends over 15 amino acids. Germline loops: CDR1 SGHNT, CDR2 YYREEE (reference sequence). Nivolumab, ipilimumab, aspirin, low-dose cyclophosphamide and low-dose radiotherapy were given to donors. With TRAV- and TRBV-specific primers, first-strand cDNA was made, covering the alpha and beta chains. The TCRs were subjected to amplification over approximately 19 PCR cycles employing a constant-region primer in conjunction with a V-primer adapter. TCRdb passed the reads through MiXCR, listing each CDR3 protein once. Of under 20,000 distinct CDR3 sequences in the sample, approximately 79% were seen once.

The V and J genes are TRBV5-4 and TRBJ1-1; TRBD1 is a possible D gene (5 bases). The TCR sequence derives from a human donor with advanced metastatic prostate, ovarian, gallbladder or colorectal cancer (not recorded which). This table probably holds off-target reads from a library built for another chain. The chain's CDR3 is CASSLIPDRNTEAFF. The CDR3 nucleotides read TGTGCCAGCAGCTTGATCCCCGACAGGAACACTGAAGCTTTCTTT.